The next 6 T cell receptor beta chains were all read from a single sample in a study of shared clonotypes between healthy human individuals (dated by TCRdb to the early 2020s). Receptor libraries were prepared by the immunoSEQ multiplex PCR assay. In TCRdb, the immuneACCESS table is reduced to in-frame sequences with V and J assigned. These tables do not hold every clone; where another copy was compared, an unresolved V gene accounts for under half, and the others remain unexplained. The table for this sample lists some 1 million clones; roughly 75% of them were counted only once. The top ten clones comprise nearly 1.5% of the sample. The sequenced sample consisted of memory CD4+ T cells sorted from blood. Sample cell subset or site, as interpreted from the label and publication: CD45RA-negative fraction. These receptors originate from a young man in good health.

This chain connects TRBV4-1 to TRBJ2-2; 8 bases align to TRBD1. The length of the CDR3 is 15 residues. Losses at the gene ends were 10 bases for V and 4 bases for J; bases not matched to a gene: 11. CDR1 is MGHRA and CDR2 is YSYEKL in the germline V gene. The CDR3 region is CATRSEDRVTGELFF. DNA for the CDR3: TGCGCCACCCGGTCCGAGGACAGGGTCACCGGGGAGCTGTTTTTT.

CDR3 coding DNA: TGTGCCAGCACCTCCTCAAGCCAGCCCCAGCATTTT. Protein: CASTSSSQPQHF. The rearrangement joins TRBV28 to TRBJ1-5; D is ambiguous. V was shortened by 7 bases and J by 7 bases, with 11 bases between the two germline ends. This CDR3 has 12 amino acids. Germline V gene lookup returns CDR1 MDHEN and CDR2 SYDVKM.

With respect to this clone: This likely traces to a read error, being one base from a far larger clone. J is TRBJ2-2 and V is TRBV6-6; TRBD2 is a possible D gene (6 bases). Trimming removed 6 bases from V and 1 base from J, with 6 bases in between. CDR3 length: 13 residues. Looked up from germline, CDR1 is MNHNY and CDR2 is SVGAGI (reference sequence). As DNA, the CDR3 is TGTGCCAGCAGGGAGGGGAACACCGGGGAGCTGTTTTTT. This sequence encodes CASREGNTGELFF.

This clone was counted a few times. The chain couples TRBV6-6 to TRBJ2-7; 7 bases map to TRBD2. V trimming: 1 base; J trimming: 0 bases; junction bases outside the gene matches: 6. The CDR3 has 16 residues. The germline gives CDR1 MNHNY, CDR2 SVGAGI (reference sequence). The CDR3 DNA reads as TGTGCCAGCAGTTACTTAGGTAGCGGGTTCTCCTACGAGCAGTACTTC. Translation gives CASSYLGSGFSYEQYF.

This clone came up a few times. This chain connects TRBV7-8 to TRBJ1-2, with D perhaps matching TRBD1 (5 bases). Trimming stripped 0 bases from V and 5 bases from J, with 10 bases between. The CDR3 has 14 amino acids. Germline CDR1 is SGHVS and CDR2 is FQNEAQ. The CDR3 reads CASSLAPGSYGYTF. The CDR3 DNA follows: TGTGCCAGCAGCTTAGCTCCAGGGTCGTATGGCTACACCTTC.

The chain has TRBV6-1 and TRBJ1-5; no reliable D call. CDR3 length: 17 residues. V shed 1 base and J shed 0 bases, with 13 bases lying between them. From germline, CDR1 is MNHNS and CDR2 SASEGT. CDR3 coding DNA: TGTGCCAGCAGTGAAGGAGGAACAGTTAATAGCAATCAGCCCCAGCATTTT. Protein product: CASSEGGTVNSNQPQHF.